These T cell receptor beta chains were read from a single sample in a study of T-cell memory formation after mild COVID-19. TCRdb re-analysed the 5' RACE reads in MiXCR, keeping a single row per CDR3 protein. The sample lists around 390,000 distinct CDR3 sequences, more than 15% occurring once. Sequences were obtained from PBMCs or a T cell subset sorted from them (not recorded which). All receptors come from a man younger than 35 who had mild COVID-19 (a few samples of this study predate the infection). Cell type and time point are not known. Each CDR3 is given with its conserved first and last residue. D genes are given only for firm matches. Rows may omit the clone size; those that give it use once, few, many or a size class.

once	TRBV24-1	-	TRBJ2-3	TGTGCCACCAGTGAGGCTCCGCCTACGCAGTATTTT	CATSEAPPTQYF
-	TRBV12-5	-	TRBJ2-1	TGTGCTAGTGGTTCCAAGGCGGTAGCGGTGGCCGAGCAGTTCTTC	CASGSKAVAVAEQFF
-	TRBV7-9	TRBD2	TRBJ2-1	TGTGCCAGCAGCCCGACTAGCGGGGGGGCCGGTTTCAAGGAGCAGTTCTTC	CASSPTSGGAGFKEQFF
-	TRBV6-4	-	TRBJ2-2	TGTGCCAGCAGTCTGAGGGAAGGAGCCGGGGAGCTGTTTTTT	CASSLREGAGELFF
few	TRBV20-1	-	TRBJ1-3	TGCAGTGCTAGTCGTGGGGGCCTCCTCTCTGGAAACACCATATATTTT	CSASRGGLLSGNTIYF
few	TRBV4-3	-	TRBJ1-2	TGCGCCAGCAGCCAAGATTCGGACTATGGCTACACCTTC	CASSQDSDYGYTF
few	TRBV6-2/TRBV6-3	TRBD2	TRBJ2-1	TGTGCCAGCAGTGAAGCTAGCGGGGGGGGCGATGAGCAGTTCTTC	CASSEASGGGDEQFF
few	TRBV5-1	-	TRBJ2-1	TGCGCCAGCAGCCACGGCCCCGATGAGCAGTTCTTC	CASSHGPDEQFF
many	TRBV10-3	-	TRBJ2-3	TGTGCCATCAGTGAGTCTCTGACCACGCCAGATACGCAGTATTTT	CAISESLTTPDTQYF
-	TRBV12-3/TRBV12-4	-	TRBJ1-2	TGTGCCAGCAGTTTAACGGGGCATTCCCTAAATGGCTACACCTTC	CASSLTGHSLNGYTF
few	TRBV7-8	-	TRBJ2-3	TGTGCCAGCAGCTTGCGGGTGGGGCGGGGTAGCACAGATACGCAGTATTTT	CASSLRVGRGSTDTQYF
once	TRBV7-8	-	TRBJ1-5	TGTGCCAGCAGCTTAATGAGGGACCCGAATCAGCCCCAGCATTTT	CASSLMRDPNQPQHF
many	TRBV11-2	-	TRBJ2-5	TGTGCCAGCAGCTTAGATCGGGAGACCCAGTACTTC	CASSLDRETQYF
few	TRBV7-3	-	TRBJ2-1	TGTGCCAGCAGCCGGCTAACAGGGAACAATGAGCAGTTCTTC	CASSRLTGNNEQFF
few	TRBV18	-	TRBJ2-7	TGTGCCAGCTCCCGAAGGGGCGTGGACGAGCAGTACTTC	CASSRRGVDEQYF
-	TRBV29-1	-	TRBJ2-3	TGCAGCGTTGATGGGGGGAGCACAGATACGCAGTATTTT	CSVDGGSTDTQYF
-	TRBV27	TRBD1	TRBJ1-1	TGTGCCAGCAGTGCACAGGGGGCCCTTGTTGGGGCTTTCTTT	CASSAQGALVGAFF
few	TRBV20-1	-	TRBJ1-1	TGCAGTGCTACGGGAGTCAACACTGAAGCTTTCTTT	CSATGVNTEAFF
few	TRBV20-1	-	TRBJ1-1	TGCAGTGCCATGACGGGCAGGGGCTTTGAAGCTTTCTTT	CSAMTGRGFEAFF
-	TRBV7-9	TRBD1	TRBJ2-3	TGTGCCAGCAGCCCCGGGACAGCATCGGATACGCAGTATTTT	CASSPGTASDTQYF
-	TRBV23-1	TRBD1	TRBJ2-5	TGCGCCAGCAACGGGACAGGGGAAAGGGACCAAGAGACCCAGTACTTC	CASNGTGERDQETQYF
few	TRBV7-2	TRBD2	TRBJ2-2	TGTGCCAGCAGCTTAGGAGCGGGGATGGGCGGGGAGCTGTTTTTT	CASSLGAGMGGELFF
-	TRBV4-3	-	TRBJ2-3	TGCGCCAGCAGCAGGCTCGGGGGGCGCACAGATACGCAGTATTTT	CASSRLGGRTDTQYF
few	TRBV6-5	-	TRBJ1-1	TGTGCCAGCAGTTACTCCTTCGGGGTCGACACTGAAGCTTTCTTT	CASSYSFGVDTEAFF
-	TRBV4-3	-	TRBJ1-6	TGCGCCAGCAGCCAAGATCCGTCAGGCTCCTATAATTCACCCCTCCACTTT	CASSQDPSGSYNSPLHF
-	TRBV29-1	-	TRBJ2-5	TGCAGCGTTGAAGTTATGGGGCAGAAGACCCAGTACTTC	CSVEVMGQKTQYF